Presented here are 29 T cell receptor beta chains from one specimen sequenced in a study of T-cell reconstitution after alpha-beta-depleted transplantation in children. Preparation of the TCRbeta library was carried out with unique molecular identifiers. TCRdb re-analysed the PCR reads in MiXCR, keeping a single row per CDR3 protein. In the table there are 90,000 to 150,000 distinct CDR3 sequences, more than 20% of which are singletons. The sequencing here drew on PBMCs, mostly from graft donor cells, taken 180 days after TCRalphabeta/CD19-depleted stem cell transplant. The receptors come from a male patient aged 2-15 years who had a stem cell transplant for chronic granulomatous disease, so the T cells may come from the graft donor.

This clonotype was seen ten or more times. The J gene is TRBJ2-2, the V gene TRBV29-1; 10 bases are shared with TRBD2. This CDR3 comprises 13 residues. Germline-derived CDR1 and CDR2 are SQVTM and ANQGSEA. The junction had 4 bases not matched to a gene; V was cut back by 7 bases and J by 5 bases. CDR3 bases: TGCAGCGGTAGCGGGAGGTTAACCGGGGAGCTGTTTTTT. This gives the protein CSGSGRLTGELFF.

This clonotype was picked up one time. The chain employs TRBV12-3 or TRBV12-4 and TRBJ2-7; 10 positions agree with TRBD2. The CDR3 covers 15 residues. J was trimmed by 1 base and V by 5 bases; bases with no gene match: 5. CDR3 region: CASSARLAGSYEQYF. For the CDR3, the DNA is TGTGCCAGCAGTGCCCGACTAGCGGGTTCCTACGAGCAGTACTTC.

V usage is TRBV4-1 and J usage is TRBJ2-7; 7 positions agree with TRBD2. Germline values: CDR1 MGHRA, CDR2 YSYEKL. V trimming: 0 bases; J trimming: 3 bases; junction bases outside the gene matches: 8. The CDR3 loop spans 16 amino acids. The CDR3 bases are TGCGCCAGCAGCCAAGATGGAGGGCTAGCGGACTACGAGCAGTACTTC. Protein product: CASSQDGGLADYEQYF.

This clonotype was detected many times. V and J are TRBV15 and TRBJ2-7; 9 nucleotides line up with TRBD1. Germline lookup yields CDR1 LNHNV and CDR2 YYDKDF (reference sequence). This CDR3 comprises 16 residues. V dropped 2 bases and J dropped 4; count of bases not matched to a gene: 9. This CDR3 is CATSRPIVGQGYEQYF. As DNA, the CDR3 is TGTGCCACCAGCAGACCAATCGTGGGACAGGGATACGAGCAGTACTTC.

At least ten counts were recorded for this clonotype. J is TRBJ1-4 and V is TRBV6-5, with 7 positions matching TRBD1. Germline assignment: CDR1 MNHEY and CDR2 SVGAGI. The CDR3 has 15 residues. V lost 4 bases, J lost 7 bases, and 9 bases stayed unmatched. The CDR3 region is CASSLTTGQPEKLFF. CDR3 coding DNA: TGTGCCAGCAGTTTGACAACGGGACAGCCTGAAAAACTGTTTTTT.

This chain uses TRBV12-3 or TRBV12-4 with TRBJ2-7; TRBD2 aligns across 9 bases. V lost 5 bases and J lost 3; bases outside the gene matches: 8. This CDR3 region has 15 residues. In DNA form, the CDR3 reads TGTGCCAGCAGTCGGATAAGCGGGAGGCACTACGAGCAGTACTTC. Encoded protein: CASSRISGRHYEQYF.

This rearrangement joins TRBV5-1 to TRBJ2-1; TRBD2 matches 11 bases. CDR1 is SGHRS and CDR2 is YFSETQ in the germline V gene. Germline trimming cut 3 bases from V and 0 bases from J; bases unmatched to any gene: 8. The CDR3 is 18 amino acids. The chain's CDR3 is CASSSLAGGSSSYNEQFF. In nucleotides, the CDR3 is TGCGCCAGCAGCTCCCTAGCGGGGGGTTCAAGCTCCTACAATGAGCAGTTCTTC.

This clonotype was seen many times. This chain joins TRBV28 and TRBJ2-7, with unresolved D. CDR3 length: 11 residues. V gave up 3 bases and J gave up 7 bases, with 7 bases separating them. Germline CDR1 reads MDHEN; CDR2 reads SYDVKM. Here the CDR3 DNA reads TGTGCCAGCAGTTTCGTATCGGAGCAGTACTTC. It codes for CASSFVSEQYF.

This clonotype was recorded at least ten times. The rearrangement links TRBV9 to TRBJ1-1, with TRBD1 matching 9 bases. CDR1 and CDR2 from the germline V gene are SGDLS and YYNGEE. Trimming removed 4 bases from V and 0 bases from J; junction bases left unmatched: 7. There are 16 residues in the CDR3. The CDR3 DNA reads TGTGCCAGCAGCTTAGGGACAGGGCGCATGAACACTGAAGCTTTCTTT. Translated, it gives CASSLGTGRMNTEAFF.

This clonotype was seen a handful of times. V and J are TRBV7-2 and TRBJ2-1, with 8 bases fitting TRBD2. Germline loops: CDR1 SGHTA, CDR2 FQGNSA. Germline trimming cut 1 base from V and 7 bases from J; bases unmatched to any gene: 6. The CDR3 is 15 amino acids. The CDR3 region has the DNA TGTGCCAGCAGCTTAGTCGGGAGGGCAGGGAATGAGCAGTTCTTC. It codes for CASSLVGRAGNEQFF.

This clonotype was recorded many times. J is TRBJ1-1 and V is TRBV7-9, with D maybe TRBD1 (5 bases). This CDR3 has 15 residues. Germline-derived CDR1 and CDR2 are SEHNR and FQNEAQ (reference sequence). The V end was cut by 1 base, the J end by 3 bases, with 12 bases between. CDR3 loop: CASSLEGSRDTEAFF. Here the CDR3 DNA reads TGTGCCAGCAGCTTAGAGGGGAGCCGAGACACTGAAGCTTTCTTT.

This clonotype showed up just a few times. The V call is TRBV20-1, the J call TRBJ2-5; 7 bases fit TRBD2. Germline CDR1 DFQATT, CDR2 SNEGSKA (reference sequence). The CDR3 contains 13 residues. J was trimmed by 5 bases and V by 0 bases; bases with no gene match: 3. CDR3 sequence: CSARDWGGETQYF. CDR3 DNA: TGCAGTGCTAGAGATTGGGGGGGGGAGACCCAGTACTTC.

The chain combines TRBV20-1 with TRBJ1-4; D uncertain. This CDR3 spans 12 amino acids. V lost 1 base and J 6 bases, leaving 6 bases between the germline ends. CDR1 is DFQATT, CDR2 SNEGSKA, per germline (reference sequence). As DNA, the CDR3 is TGCAGTGCTAGAGGGGATGATGAAAAACTGTTTTTT. Translated: CSARGDDEKLFF.

This clonotype was counted at least ten times. This chain uses TRBV6-6 with TRBJ1-2; 7 nucleotides align to TRBD1. After removal of 4 bases from V and 8 bases from J, the junction contained 7 bases not matched to a gene. This CDR3 region has 13 residues. The germline CDR1 and CDR2 sequences are MNHNY and SVGAGI (reference sequence). The CDR3 spells CASSFDRARGYTF. In DNA form, the CDR3 reads TGTGCCAGCAGTTTTGACAGGGCAAGGGGCTACACCTTC.

This clonotype appeared many times. The chain couples TRBV5-5 to TRBJ2-5; no firm D call. Germline V CDR1 and CDR2: SGHKS, YYEKEE (reference sequence). The V end was cut by 3 bases, the J end by 0 bases, with 3 bases between. This CDR3 comprises 12 residues. The CDR3 protein is CASSWNQETQYF. The CDR3 DNA reads as TGTGCCAGCAGCTGGAACCAAGAGACCCAGTACTTC.

This clonotype was seen more than once but under ten times. The genes are TRBV5-1 and TRBJ1-4; D remains unclear. Trimming shortened V by 2 bases and J by 5 bases, and 7 bases separated the two germline ends. Germline CDR1 and CDR2: SGHRS and YFSETQ. The CDR3 is 13 amino acids. CDR3 DNA sequence: TGCGCCAGCAGCTTCGGCCCGAATGAAAAACTGTTTTTT. Translated: CASSFGPNEKLFF.

This clonotype showed up just a few times. The V call is TRBV5-6, the J call TRBJ1-1; no definite D call. The germline V gene encodes CDR1 SGHDT and CDR2 YYEEEE. CDR3 size: 14 residues. V gave up 1 base and J gave up 2 bases, with 9 bases separating them. CDR3 in DNA: TGTGCCAGCAGCTTGAGAGGTATTAACACTGAAGCTTTCTTT. Translation: CASSLRGINTEAFF.

CDR3 loop: CASSSREYRYNEQFF. The CDR3 DNA follows: TGTGCCAGCAGCTCCCGGGAGTATCGGTACAATGAGCAGTTCTTC. J is TRBJ2-1 and V is TRBV7-2; D is perhaps TRBD2 (6 bases). CDR1 SGHTA and CDR2 FQGNSA come from the germline V gene. This CDR3 is 15 amino acids long. V lost 4 bases and J lost 4, with 14 bases in between.

V is TRBV4-2 and J is TRBJ2-1; D not resolved. V was clipped by 0 bases and J by 8 bases, with 5 bases between them. Per germline, CDR1 LGHNA and CDR2 YNFKEQ. The CDR3 loop spans 12 amino acids. Here the CDR3 DNA reads TGTGCCAGCAGCCAAGAAGGCGATGAGCAGTTCTTC. It yields the protein CASSQEGDEQFF.

This clonotype has more than one count but fewer than ten. The V call is TRBV12-3 or TRBV12-4, the J call TRBJ2-1; the D is unclear. V lost 2 bases and J lost 5, with 10 bases in between. This CDR3 has 14 residues. The CDR3 DNA reads TGTGCCAGCAGTTTACCGGCAGGCAACAATGAGCAGTTCTTC. It codes for CASSLPAGNNEQFF.

This clonotype has just a few counts. The chain joins TRBV5-4 to TRBJ2-7; 10 nucleotides match TRBD2. The CDR3 runs to 14 residues. V gave up 2 bases and J gave up 2 bases; unmatched junction bases: 1. Germline CDR1 is SGHNT and CDR2 is YYREEE (reference sequence). The CDR3 coding sequence is TGTGCCAGCAGCTTCGGGACTAGCGCCTACGAGCAGTACTTC. It yields the protein CASSFGTSAYEQYF.

J is TRBJ1-1 and V is TRBV5-1; a weak D match, TRBD1 (5 bases). With 0 bases removed from V and 0 bases from J, the gap between germline ends came to 6 bases. Germline CDR1 reads SGHRS; CDR2 reads YFSETQ. The CDR3 contains 14 residues. The CDR3 sequence is CASSLGQMNTEAFF. The CDR3 bases are TGCGCCAGCAGCTTGGGACAGATGAACACTGAAGCTTTCTTT.

The chain joins TRBV12-3 or TRBV12-4 to TRBJ2-7; 9 bases match TRBD2. The CDR3 has 15 amino acids. The junction had 9 bases not matched to a gene; V was cut back by 3 bases and J by 6 bases. The CDR3 coding sequence is TGTGCCAGCAGTTTTCCCGCGGGGGGGCCTACCGAGCAGTACTTC. Residues: CASSFPAGGPTEQYF.

This rearrangement joins TRBV20-1 to TRBJ2-5; 13 bases are shared with TRBD2. Germline loops: CDR1 DFQATT, CDR2 SNEGSKA (reference sequence). The V and J ends lost 0 bases and 5 bases, in that order; junction bases with no gene match: 6. CDR3 length: 16 residues. The CDR3 loop reads CSARDLKGLAGETQYF. The DNA for the CDR3 is TGCAGTGCTAGAGATCTAAAGGGACTAGCGGGGGAGACCCAGTACTTC.

This clonotype was counted ten times or more. The V gene is TRBV20-1, the J gene TRBJ2-1; TRBD2 agrees at 9 bases. The CDR3 spans 16 residues. J gave up 3 bases and V 0 bases, and 6 bases lay outside the gene matches. Germline V gene data show CDR1 as DFQATT and CDR2 as SNEGSKA (reference sequence). The CDR3 reads CSARDEVSGGYNEQFF. CDR3 in DNA: TGCAGTGCTAGAGATGAGGTTAGCGGGGGCTACAATGAGCAGTTCTTC.

Only a few counts were recorded for this clonotype. The rearrangement links TRBV5-1 to TRBJ2-5; no firm D call. The CDR3 has 16 amino acids. Trimming pared 4 bases from V and 1 base from J, leaving 17 bases between. Germline V CDR1 and CDR2: SGHRS, YFSETQ. CDR3 DNA: TGCGCCAGCAGCCCTAACCCCTTACGCTTCCAAGAGACCCAGTACTTC. It specifies CASSPNPLRFQETQYF. The full variable domain, completed using reference TRBV5-1 and TRBJ2-5, is KAGVTQTPRYLIKTRGQQVTLSCSPISGHRSVSWYQQTPGQGLQFLFEYFSETQRNKGNFPGRFSGRQFSNSRSEMNVSTLELGDSALYLCASSPNPLRFQETQYFGPGTRLLVL.

This clonotype was seen a handful of times. One end of the junction does not line up with germline, which may come from a read error. The chain joins TRBV5-1 to TRBJ1-1; D gene uncertain. This CDR3 has 14 amino acids. Per germline, CDR1 SGHRS and CDR2 YFSETQ. The CDR3 reads CASNLGIPHTEAFF. The CDR3 DNA follows: TGCGCCAGCAACTTGGGCATTCCCCACACTGAAGCTTTCTTT.

This clonotype was counted only a few times. The J gene is TRBJ2-3, the V gene TRBV29-1; D might be TRBD2 (6 bases). The CDR3 runs to 13 residues. CDR1 and CDR2 from the germline V gene are SQVTM and ANQGSEA. Trimming took off 3 bases at V and 0 bases at J, with 7 bases between the two ends. The chain's CDR3 is CSVDGRSTDTQYF. The CDR3 DNA reads TGCAGCGTTGATGGGAGGAGCACAGATACGCAGTATTTT.

This clonotype was seen more than once but under ten times. The chain recombines TRBV9 with TRBJ2-2, with 9 bases aligning to TRBD1. This CDR3 is 16 amino acids long. V lost 3 bases, J lost 3 bases, and 6 bases stayed unmatched. Germline V gene data show CDR1 as SGDLS and CDR2 as YYNGEE. The CDR3 DNA follows: TGTGCCAGCAGCGGACACAGGGGGCCGTACACCGGGGAGCTGTTTTTT. This translates into CASSGHRGPYTGELFF.